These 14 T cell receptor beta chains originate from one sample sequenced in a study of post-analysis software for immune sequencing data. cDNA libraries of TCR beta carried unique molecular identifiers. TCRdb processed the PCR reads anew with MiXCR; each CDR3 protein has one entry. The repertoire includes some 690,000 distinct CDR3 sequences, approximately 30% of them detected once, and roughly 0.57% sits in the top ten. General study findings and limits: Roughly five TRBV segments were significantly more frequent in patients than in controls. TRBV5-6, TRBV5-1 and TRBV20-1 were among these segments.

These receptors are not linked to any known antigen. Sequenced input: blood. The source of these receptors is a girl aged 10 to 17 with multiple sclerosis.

CDR3 loop: CSATTGQGLSYEQYF. Written as DNA, the CDR3 is TGCAGTGCCACTACCGGACAGGGGCTCTCCTACGAGCAGTACTTC. The chain couples TRBV20-1 to TRBJ2-7; TRBD1 matches 9 bases. The CDR3 sequence is 15 residues long. Germline values: CDR1 DFQATT, CDR2 SNEGSKA (reference sequence). Trimming at V came to 6 bases and at J to 0 bases, leaving 9 bases not matched to a gene.

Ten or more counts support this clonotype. The CDR3 is CAISESTSGGARETQYF. CDR3 nucleotides: TGTGCCATCAGTGAGTCGACTAGCGGGGGGGCCCGCGAGACCCAGTACTTC. This chain links TRBV10-3 with TRBJ2-5, with TRBD2 identical over 14 bases. The CDR3 length is 17 residues. Looked up from germline, CDR1 is ENHRY and CDR2 is SYGVKD. The ends lost 0 bases at V and 5 bases at J; junction bases unmatched: 5.

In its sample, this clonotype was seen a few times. CDR3 sequence reads: CASSYSGGRNSPLHF. The CDR3 region has the DNA TGTGCCAGCAGTTACTCAGGGGGCCGTAATTCACCCCTCCACTTT. The chain has TRBV6-6 and TRBJ1-6; 7 nucleotides match TRBD1. The V and J ends lost 0 bases and 6 bases, in that order; junction bases with no gene match: 2. CDR3 length equals 15 residues. Germline V gene lookup returns CDR1 MNHNY and CDR2 SVGAGI (reference sequence).

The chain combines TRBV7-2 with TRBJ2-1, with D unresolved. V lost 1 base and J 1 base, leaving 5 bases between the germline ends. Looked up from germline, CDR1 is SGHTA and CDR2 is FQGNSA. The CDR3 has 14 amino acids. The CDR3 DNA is TGTGCCAGCAGCTTAGTGCAGTCCTACAATGAGCAGTTCTTC. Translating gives CASSLVQSYNEQFF.

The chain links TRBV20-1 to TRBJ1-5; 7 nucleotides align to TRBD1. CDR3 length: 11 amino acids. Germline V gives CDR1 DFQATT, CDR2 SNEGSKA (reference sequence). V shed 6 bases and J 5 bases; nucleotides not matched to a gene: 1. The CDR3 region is CSAGTDQPQHF. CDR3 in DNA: TGCAGTGCGGGGACAGATCAGCCCCAGCATTTT.

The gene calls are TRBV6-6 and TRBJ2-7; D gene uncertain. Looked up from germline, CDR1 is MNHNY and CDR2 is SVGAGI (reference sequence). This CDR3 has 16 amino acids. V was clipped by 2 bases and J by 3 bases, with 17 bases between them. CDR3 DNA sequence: TGTGCCAGCAGTTACATAGGATCTCAGATCTTCTACGAGCAGTACTTC. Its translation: CASSYIGSQIFYEQYF.

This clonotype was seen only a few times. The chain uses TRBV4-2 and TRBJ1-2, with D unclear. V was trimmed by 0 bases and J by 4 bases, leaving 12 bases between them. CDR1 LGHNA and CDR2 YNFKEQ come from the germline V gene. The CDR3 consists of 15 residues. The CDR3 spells CASSQEYRRFYGYTF. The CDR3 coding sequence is TGTGCCAGCAGCCAAGAATATCGGCGATTCTATGGCTACACCTTC.

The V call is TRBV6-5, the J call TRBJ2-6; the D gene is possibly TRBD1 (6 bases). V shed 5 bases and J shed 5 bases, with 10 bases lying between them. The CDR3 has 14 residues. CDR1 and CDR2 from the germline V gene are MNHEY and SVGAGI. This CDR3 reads CASSAGAWANVLTF. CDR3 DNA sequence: TGTGCCAGCAGTGCAGGGGCGTGGGCCAACGTCCTGACTTTC.

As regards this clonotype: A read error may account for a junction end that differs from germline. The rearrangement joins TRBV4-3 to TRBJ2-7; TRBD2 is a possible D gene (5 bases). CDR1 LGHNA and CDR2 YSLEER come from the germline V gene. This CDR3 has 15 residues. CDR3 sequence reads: CPSSQEAGSRREQYF. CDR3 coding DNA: TGCCCCAGCAGCCAAGAGGCGGGCTCGCGGAGGGAGCAGTACTTC.

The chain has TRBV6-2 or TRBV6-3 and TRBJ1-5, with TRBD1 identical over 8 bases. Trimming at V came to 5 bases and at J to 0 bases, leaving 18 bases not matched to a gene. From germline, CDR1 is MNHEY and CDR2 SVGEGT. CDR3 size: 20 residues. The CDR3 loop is CASSNTPFGTGSNSNQPQHF. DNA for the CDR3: TGTGCCAGCAGTAACACCCCTTTCGGGACAGGAAGCAATAGCAATCAGCCCCAGCATTTT.

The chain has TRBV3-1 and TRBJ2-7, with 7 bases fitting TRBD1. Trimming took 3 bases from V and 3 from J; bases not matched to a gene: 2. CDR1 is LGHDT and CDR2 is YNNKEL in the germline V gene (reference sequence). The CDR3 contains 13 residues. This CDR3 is CASSQRQGYEQYF. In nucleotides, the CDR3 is TGTGCCAGCAGCCAGAGACAGGGCTACGAGCAGTACTTC.

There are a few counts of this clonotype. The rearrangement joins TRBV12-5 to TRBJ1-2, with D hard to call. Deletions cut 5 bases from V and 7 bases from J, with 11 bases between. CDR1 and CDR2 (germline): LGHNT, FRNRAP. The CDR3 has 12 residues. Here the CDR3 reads CASGDGSGGYTF. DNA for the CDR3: TGTGCTAGTGGTGACGGGAGCGGTGGCTACACCTTC.

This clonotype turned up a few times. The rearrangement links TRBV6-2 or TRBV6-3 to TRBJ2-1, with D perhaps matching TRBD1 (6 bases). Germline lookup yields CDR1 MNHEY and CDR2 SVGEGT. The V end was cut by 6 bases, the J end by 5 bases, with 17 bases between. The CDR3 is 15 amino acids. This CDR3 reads CASRPTGYVHNEQFF. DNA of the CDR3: TGTGCCAGCAGACCTACAGGGTATGTGCACAATGAGCAGTTCTTC.

The CDR3 sequence is CSAKKREGRVGETQYF. The CDR3 DNA sequence: TGCAGTGCTAAGAAGCGGGAGGGCCGGGTCGGAGAGACCCAGTACTTC. The V call is TRBV20-1, the J call TRBJ2-5, with 10 bases aligning to TRBD2. Germline assignment: CDR1 DFQATT and CDR2 SNEGSKA (reference sequence). This CDR3 is 16 amino acids long. V dropped 4 bases and J dropped 4; count of bases not matched to a gene: 12.